This TCR beta chain appears in the sequencing data of a study of cytomegalovirus exposure and HLA in healthy donors. For the study at large: Earlier, 95 million to 140 million unique TCR beta sequences were recovered from approximately 180 million T cells by an analysis.

With respect to this clone: Its antigen remains unidentified.

Study observations and caveats: V segments that were indistinguishable, TRBV6-2 and TRBV6-3 among them, were omitted from analysis.

Primers: 60 Vbeta forward and 13 Jbeta reverse. Generated by immunoSEQ multiplex PCR, the TCRdb table keeps only in-frame clones and is missing some. Here the sample spans tens of thousands of clones, about 70% being singletons. Losses at the gene ends were 5 bases for V and 3 bases for J; bases not matched to a gene: 4. CDR1 and CDR2 from the germline V gene are MDHEN and SYDVKM. This CDR3 spans 13 amino acids. This TCR was recovered from a woman in her twenties or thirties in good health and CMV-seronegative. The chain combines TRBV28 with TRBJ2-7, with 7 bases matching TRBD1. The sample consisted of PBMCs. This CDR3 reads CASSKTGFYEQYF. The CDR3 nucleotides read TGTGCCAGCAGTAAGACAGGGTTCTACGAGCAGTACTTC.